This TCR beta chain was retrieved from a study of cytomegalovirus exposure and HLA in healthy donors. Study-wide points: The study put about 180 TCR beta chains on its list as cytomegalovirus-associated.

The CDR3 loop spans 13 amino acids. Trimming left V 2 bases short and J 1 base short, with 5 bases between. Per the germline V gene, CDR1 is MNHNY and CDR2 is SVGAGI (reference sequence). Primers included in the PCR were 60 Vbeta and 13 Jbeta primers. The repertoire was sequenced with immunoSEQ multiplex PCR; TCRdb's copy has only in-frame clones and lacks some. Altogether about 160,000 clones are present, around four fifths being singletons, with the ten largest covering roughly 1.2%. About this clone: As yet, its antigen is unknown.

The sample was PBMCs. J is TRBJ1-1 and V is TRBV6-6; no reliable D call. This TCR was recovered from a woman aged 50 to 65 in good health and CMV-seronegative. The CDR3 region is CASSYEENTEAFF. CDR3 sequence (DNA): TGTGCCAGCAGTTACGAGGAGAACACTGAAGCTTTCTTT.